The source of this TCR beta chain is a study of blood T cells in healthy people across ages. Peripheral blood, around 10 milliliters per donor, was collected. The authors isolated at least 6 million PBMCs per sample. Notes on the study in general: Fewer expanded clones and more diversity marked long-lived versus aged donors.

From germline, CDR1 is SGHNT and CDR2 YENEEA. V shed 2 bases and J 5 bases; nucleotides not matched to a gene: 8. This CDR3 has 16 amino acids. Remarks on this clonotype: Its target is unknown.

Through a sample-barcoded 5' primer and a J-beta primer mix, a second PCR was run for about 7 to 12 cycles. TCRdb re-analysed the 5' RACE reads in MiXCR, keeping a single row per CDR3 protein. The sample lists 1.5 million or so distinct CDR3 sequences, roughly 43% occurring once. The rearrangement joins TRBV11-3 to TRBJ2-3; 9 bases align to TRBD1. Sequenced material: blood. The receptor was isolated from a woman aged 18-35 years in good health. The CDR3: CASSLRGQGAIDTQYF. Here the CDR3 DNA reads TGTGCCAGCAGCTTAAGGGGACAGGGTGCGATAGATACGCAGTATTTT.